The clone carrying this T cell receptor beta chain has ten or more counts. Its antigen remains unknown. V lost 6 bases, J lost 0 bases, and 11 bases lay in between. Germline V lookup: CDR1 SQVTM, CDR2 ANQGSEA. The CDR3 sequence is 14 residues long. It was RNA transcripts that yielded the amplified TCR beta CDR3 regions. HTBI primers were used for first-round RT-PCR of the TCR CDR3. TCRdb processed the multiplex PCR reads anew with MiXCR; each CDR3 protein has one entry. The top ten clones hold 8% to 9% of a sample with over 700,000 distinct CDR3 sequences, roughly 40% of them seen once. The data derive from a study of T cells in Graves' hyperthyroidism and ophthalmopathy. Study conclusions and caveats: Expanded thyroid clonotypes (above 0.001) were mostly also found in blood.

The TCR originated in a man in his late teens or twenties with Graves' hyperthyroidism. Sequencing used blood. The rearrangement links TRBV29-1 to TRBJ2-2, with D possibly matching TRBD1 (5 bases). The CDR3 DNA reads as TGCAGCGTCGACAGCCAGACGAACACCGGGGAGCTGTTTTTT. It encodes CSVDSQTNTGELFF.